The clone carrying this T cell receptor beta chain has just a few counts. Its antigen remains unknown. From germline, CDR1 is SGHRS and CDR2 YFSETQ. The CDR3 runs to 14 residues. With 8 bases removed from V and 1 base from J, the gap between germline ends came to 15 bases. This record comes from a study of spatial heterogeneity in lung cancer. Study in general: Mean representation of each unique TCR and UMI combination in the raw reads exceeded 8.5 occurrences. Regarding the study as a whole: Whereas they appeared in blood less at follow-up, ubiquitous expanded tumor TCRs appeared there more at resection.

Carried by each TCR cDNA molecule was a unique molecular identifier. TCRdb passed the 5' RACE reads through MiXCR, listing each CDR3 protein once. The repertoire holds under 100,000 distinct CDR3 sequences, with about 9.4% as singletons. Noted time point: sample taken at primary tumor resection. Material for sequencing was whole RNA from tumor, nontumor lung or frozen PBMC, left unsorted. The donors, about 74 patients with untreated early-stage non-small cell lung cancer, provided the samples. The input for sequencing was PBMCs, taken at surgery. The rearrangement uses TRBV5-1 and TRBJ2-5; possibly TRBD2 for D (5 bases). This sequence originates from a male donor with early-stage non-small cell lung cancer. CDR3 DNA sequence: TGCGCCAGTGGGGAAGGGAGCTTCCAAGAGACCCAGTACTTC. Its translation: CASGEGSFQETQYF. Drawing the rest from reference TRBV5-1 and TRBJ2-5, the complete variable domain is KAGVTQTPRYLIKTRGQQVTLSCSPISGHRSVSWYQQTPGQGLQFLFEYFSETQRNKGNFPGRFSGRQFSNSRSEMNVSTLELGDSALYLCASGEGSFQETQYFGPGTRLLVL.